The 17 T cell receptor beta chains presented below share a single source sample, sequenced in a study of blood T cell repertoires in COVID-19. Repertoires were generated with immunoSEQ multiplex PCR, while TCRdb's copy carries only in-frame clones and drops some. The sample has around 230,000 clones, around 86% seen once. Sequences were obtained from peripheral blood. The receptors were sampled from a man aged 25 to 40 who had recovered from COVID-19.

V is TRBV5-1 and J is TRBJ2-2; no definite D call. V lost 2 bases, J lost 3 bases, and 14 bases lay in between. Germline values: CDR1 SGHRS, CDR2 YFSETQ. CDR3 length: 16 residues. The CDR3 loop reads CASSFGGQVHTGELFF. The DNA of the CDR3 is TGCGCCAGCAGCTTTGGTGGCCAGGTCCACACCGGGGAGCTGTTTTTT.

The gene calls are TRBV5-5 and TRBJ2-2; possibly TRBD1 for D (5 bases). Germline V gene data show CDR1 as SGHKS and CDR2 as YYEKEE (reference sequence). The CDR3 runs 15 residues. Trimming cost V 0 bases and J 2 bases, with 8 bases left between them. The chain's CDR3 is CASSLDGQNTGELFF. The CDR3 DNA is TGTGCCAGCAGCTTGGACGGACAAAACACCGGGGAGCTGTTTTTT.

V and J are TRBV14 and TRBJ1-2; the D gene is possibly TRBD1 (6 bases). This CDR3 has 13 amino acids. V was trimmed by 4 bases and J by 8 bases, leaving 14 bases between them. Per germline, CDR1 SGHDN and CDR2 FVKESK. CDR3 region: CASSPNRELGYTF. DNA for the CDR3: TGTGCCAGCAGCCCCAACAGGGAGCTAGGCTACACCTTC.

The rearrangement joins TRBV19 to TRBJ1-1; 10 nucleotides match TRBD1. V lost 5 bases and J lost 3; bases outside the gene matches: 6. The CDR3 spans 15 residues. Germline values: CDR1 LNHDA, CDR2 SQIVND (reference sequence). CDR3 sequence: CASSVDRGPYTEAFF. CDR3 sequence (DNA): TGTGCCAGTAGTGTTGACAGGGGGCCCTACACTGAAGCTTTCTTT.

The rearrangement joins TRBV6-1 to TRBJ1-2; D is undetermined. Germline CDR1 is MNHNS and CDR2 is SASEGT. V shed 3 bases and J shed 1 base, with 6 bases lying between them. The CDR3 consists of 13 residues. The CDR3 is CASSENFNYGYTF. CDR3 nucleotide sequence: TGTGCCAGCAGTGAGAACTTTAACTATGGCTACACCTTC.

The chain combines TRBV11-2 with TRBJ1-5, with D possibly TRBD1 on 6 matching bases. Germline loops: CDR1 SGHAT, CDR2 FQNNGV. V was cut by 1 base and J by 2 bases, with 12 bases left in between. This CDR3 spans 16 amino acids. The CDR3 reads CASSLGGGLGNQPQHF. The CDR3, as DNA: TGTGCCAGCAGCTTAGGGGGGGGCCTGGGCAATCAGCCCCAGCATTTT.

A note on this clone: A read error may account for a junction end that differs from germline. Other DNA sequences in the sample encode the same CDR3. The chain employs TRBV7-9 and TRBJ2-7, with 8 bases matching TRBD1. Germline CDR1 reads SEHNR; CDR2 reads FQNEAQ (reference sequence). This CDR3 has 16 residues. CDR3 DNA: TGCGCCAGCAGCCGGGTAGGACAGGGAAAGGGATACGAGCAGTACTTC. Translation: CASSRVGQGKGYEQYF.

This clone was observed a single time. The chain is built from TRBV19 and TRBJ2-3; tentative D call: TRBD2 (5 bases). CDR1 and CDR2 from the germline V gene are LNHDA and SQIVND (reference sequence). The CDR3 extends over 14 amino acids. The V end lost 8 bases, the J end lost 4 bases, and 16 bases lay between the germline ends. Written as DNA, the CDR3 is TGTGCCAGTGCGCGGGTGAATGGGGCAGATACGCAGTATTTT. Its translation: CASARVNGADTQYF.

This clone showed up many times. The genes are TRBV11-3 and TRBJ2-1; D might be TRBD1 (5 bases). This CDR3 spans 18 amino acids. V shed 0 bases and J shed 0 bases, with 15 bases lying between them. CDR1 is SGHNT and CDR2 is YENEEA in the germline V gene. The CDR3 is CASSLDQGGTSSYNEQFF. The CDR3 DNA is TGTGCCAGCAGCTTAGATCAGGGCGGAACCAGCTCCTACAATGAGCAGTTCTTC.

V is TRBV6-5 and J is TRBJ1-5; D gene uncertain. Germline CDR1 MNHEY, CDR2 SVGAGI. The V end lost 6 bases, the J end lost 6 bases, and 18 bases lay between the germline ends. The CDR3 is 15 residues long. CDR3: CASSPTRVGSQPQHF. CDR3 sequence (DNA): TGTGCCAGCAGCCCGACCCGGGTAGGGAGTCAGCCCCAGCATTTT.

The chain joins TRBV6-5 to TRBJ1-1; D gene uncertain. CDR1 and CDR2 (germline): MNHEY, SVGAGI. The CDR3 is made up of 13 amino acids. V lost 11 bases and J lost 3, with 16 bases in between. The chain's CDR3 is CASAEGGYTEAFF. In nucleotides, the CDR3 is TGTGCCTCCGCCGAGGGTGGGTACACTGAAGCTTTCTTT.

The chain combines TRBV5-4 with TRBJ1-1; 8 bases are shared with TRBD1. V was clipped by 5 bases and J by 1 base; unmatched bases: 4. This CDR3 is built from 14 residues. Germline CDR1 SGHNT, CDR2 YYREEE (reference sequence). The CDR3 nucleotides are TGTGCCAGCAGGCCCAGGGGGCCGAACACTGAAGCTTTCTTT. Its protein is CASRPRGPNTEAFF.

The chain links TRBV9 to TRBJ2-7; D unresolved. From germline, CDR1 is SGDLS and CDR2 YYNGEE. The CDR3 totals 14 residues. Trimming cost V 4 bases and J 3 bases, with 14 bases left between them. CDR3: CASSPPLPLYEQYF. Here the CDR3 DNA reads TGTGCCAGCAGCCCCCCCCTCCCCCTCTACGAGCAGTACTTC.

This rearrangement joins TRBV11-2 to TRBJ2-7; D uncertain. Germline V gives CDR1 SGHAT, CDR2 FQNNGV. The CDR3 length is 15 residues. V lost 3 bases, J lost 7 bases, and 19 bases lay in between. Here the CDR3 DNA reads TGTGCCAGCAGCTTCCTGTACCGACCGGGTAGTGAGCAGTACTTC. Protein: CASSFLYRPGSEQYF.

CDR3 loop: CASSYGTGIYEQYF. As DNA, the CDR3 is TGTGCCAGCAGCTATGGGACAGGGATATACGAGCAGTACTTC. The chain is built from TRBV7-2 and TRBJ2-7; the match to TRBD1 covers 9 bases. The CDR3 sequence is 14 residues long. J gave up 4 bases and V 4 bases, and 5 bases lay outside the gene matches. CDR1 and CDR2 from the germline V gene are SGHTA and FQGNSA.

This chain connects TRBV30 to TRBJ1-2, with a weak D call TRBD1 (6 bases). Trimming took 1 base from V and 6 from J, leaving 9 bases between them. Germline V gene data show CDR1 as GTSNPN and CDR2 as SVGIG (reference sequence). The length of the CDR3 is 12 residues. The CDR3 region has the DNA TGTGCCTGGAGTGCAGGGGAGAATGGCTACACCTTC. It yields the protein CAWSAGENGYTF.

The CDR3 spells CASGGQGPTYGYTF. DNA for the CDR3: TGTGCCAGCGGCGGGCAGGGGCCAACCTATGGCTACACCTTC. The chain joins TRBV4-2 to TRBJ1-2, with D perhaps matching TRBD1 (6 bases). This CDR3 has 14 amino acids. Germline V gene lookup returns CDR1 LGHNA and CDR2 YNFKEQ. V was trimmed by 8 bases and J by 4 bases, leaving 17 bases between them.